This T cell receptor (beta chain) was observed in a study of blood T cell repertoires in COVID-19. Study-wide context: T cells, B-cell-depleted T cells, or PBMCs provided the cDNA or gDNA that served as material.

Germline loops: CDR1 SGHNT, CDR2 YYREEE (reference sequence). There are 15 residues in the CDR3. V trimming: 3 bases; J trimming: 0 bases; junction bases outside the gene matches: 3. Residents of about two dozen US areas, aged about 18 to 89 years, made up the participants. In assigning cohorts, the study relied on participant-reported clinical history. In the original analysis: Reference gene primer amplification gave estimated nucleated cell counts. Clones were read by immunoSEQ multiplex PCR, and TCRdb kept only the in-frame ones, dropping some. Clone size and the V and J calls come from that table; the DNA yielded D and trimming. The sample shows around 250,000 clones, around 93% of them seen only once.

The sequence was obtained from a man aged 35 to 55 who had been exposed to COVID-19. This chain joins TRBV5-4 and TRBJ2-3, with 8 bases fitting TRBD1. Specimen: PBMCs or T cells enriched from blood (not recorded which). This CDR3 reads CASSSGQASTDTQYF. For the CDR3, the DNA is TGTGCCAGCAGCTCGGGACAGGCTAGCACAGATACGCAGTATTTT. The full variable domain, its missing parts supplied by reference TRBV5-4 and TRBJ2-3, is ETGVTQSPTHLIKTRGQQVTLRCSSQSGHNTVSWYQQALGQGPQFIFQYYREEENGRGNFPPRFSGLQFPNYSSELNVNALELDDSALYLCASSSGQASTDTQYFGPGTRLTVL.